The entry that follows covers one TCR beta chain sequence. This sample is part of a study of shared clonotypes between healthy human individuals. Assay used: immunoSEQ multiplex PCR; TCRdb lists only in-frame clones, some missing. The data hold around 2,100,000 clones, with 85% to 95% observed a single time. Germline V CDR1 and CDR2: LGHNA, YSLEER. V gave up 2 bases and J gave up 6 bases, with 17 bases separating them. The CDR3 runs 16 residues. Terminally differentiated effector memory CD45RA+ cells were excluded from the naive CD8 cells, which were CD45RO-negative and positively selected for CCR7. The chain combines TRBV4-3 with TRBJ2-1; a weak D match, TRBD2 (5 bases). The TCR sequence derives from a young man in good health. The sample consisted of naive CD8+ T cells sorted from blood. Written as DNA, the CDR3 is TGCGCCAGCAGCCAATCCGCCGGGGATGCCGGCAATGAGCAGTTCTTC. Amino acids: CASSQSAGDAGNEQFF.